This passage covers 15 T cell receptor beta chains from one sample sequenced in a study of shared clonotypes between healthy human individuals. Profiled with immunoSEQ multiplex PCR; TCRdb holds only in-frame clones, not every one. Among some 1,600,000 clones listed, roughly 98% were seen once. The sequenced material came from naive CD4+ T cells sorted from blood. The subset was: CD45RA+ positively selected. These receptor sequences come from a young man in good health.

The chain joins TRBV2 to TRBJ1-5; possible D gene TRBD1, 5 bases. Germline lookup yields CDR1 SNHLY and CDR2 FYNNEI. The CDR3 length is 15 residues. Trimming pared 1 base from V and 4 bases from J, leaving 11 bases between. The DNA of the CDR3 is TGTGCCAGCAGTGAAGAAGGGGTCGGGAATCAGCCCCAGCATTTT. It codes for CASSEEGVGNQPQHF.

The chain joins TRBV2 to TRBJ2-5; tentatively, D is TRBD1 (6 bases). Germline assignment: CDR1 SNHLY and CDR2 FYNNEI. V lost 6 bases to trimming and J lost 4 bases, with 12 bases between them. The CDR3 runs 13 residues. The CDR3 is CASRSGARETQYF. CDR3 in DNA: TGTGCCAGCAGATCAGGGGCGCGAGAGACCCAGTACTTC.

The CDR3 spells CASSFVASSGFRNEQFF. The CDR3 DNA follows: TGTGCCAGCAGTTTTGTAGCCAGTAGCGGGTTTAGGAATGAGCAGTTCTTC. This chain uses TRBV27 with TRBJ2-1; 7 bases fit TRBD2. Trimming removed 3 bases from V and 7 bases from J; junction bases left unmatched: 15. CDR1 is MNHEY, CDR2 SMNVEV, per germline (reference sequence). The CDR3 runs to 17 residues.

A remark on this clone: The sample carries other DNA sequences with the same CDR3. This chain connects TRBV18 to TRBJ2-1, with D unclear. The V gene lost 3 bases and the J gene lost 2 bases, with 8 bases spanning the gap. Germline V gene sequence: CDR1 KGHSH, CDR2 LQKENI. The CDR3 is 14 residues long. CDR3 DNA sequence: TGTGCCAGCTCACCCCCCCAACCCTACAATGAGCAGTTCTTC. It codes for CASSPPQPYNEQFF.

Details on this clone: Other DNA sequences from this sample encode an identical CDR3 as well. The chain carries TRBV5-1 and TRBJ2-5; D may be TRBD2 (6 bases). The ends were cut back, 4 bases at V and 3 bases at J, with 10 bases in the middle. Germline lookup yields CDR1 SGHRS and CDR2 YFSETQ. CDR3 length: 13 residues. The CDR3 is CASSSPGEETQYF. CDR3 DNA: TGCGCCAGCAGCAGTCCGGGGGAAGAGACCCAGTACTTC.

This chain uses TRBV28 with TRBJ2-7; the match to TRBD1 covers 9 bases. Trimming took 5 bases from V and 2 from J; bases not matched to a gene: 7. Germline CDR1 is MDHEN and CDR2 is SYDVKM. The CDR3 loop spans 15 amino acids. CDR3 sequence (DNA): TGTGCCAGCAGTCCCGGGACAGGGAATCCCTACGAGCAGTACTTC. It translates to CASSPGTGNPYEQYF.

CDR3 loop: CASSFGTNQPQHF. CDR3 sequence (DNA): TGCGCCAGCAGCTTTGGCACCAATCAGCCCCAGCATTTT. The chain carries TRBV5-1 and TRBJ1-5; D is ambiguous. The CDR3 totals 13 residues. Germline loops: CDR1 SGHRS, CDR2 YFSETQ. Trimming cost V 2 bases and J 3 bases, with 6 bases left between them.

As regards this clone: The junction does not match germline at one end; this may be a read error. The chain links TRBV27 to TRBJ1-2; 8 bases are a match to TRBD1. From germline, CDR1 is MNHEY and CDR2 SMNVEV (reference sequence). CDR3 length equals 14 residues. In DNA form, the CDR3 reads TGTGCCAGCAGCGTACGGACAGGGCAGGTAGAAAGGTCCTTC. It encodes CASSVRTGQVERSF.

The chain has TRBV7-9 and TRBJ1-5; D gene ambiguous. The CDR3 is 17 amino acids. Between the trimmed V and J ends, which lost 2 bases and 2 bases, there was a span of 16 bases. Germline V CDR1 and CDR2: SEHNR, FQNEAQ (reference sequence). The CDR3 region is CASSLLDPSRGNQPQHF. In DNA form, the CDR3 reads TGTGCCAGCAGCTTACTCGACCCTTCTAGGGGCAATCAGCCCCAGCATTTT.

The chain links TRBV4-2 to TRBJ1-3; no reliable D call. Germline values: CDR1 LGHNA, CDR2 YNFKEQ. CDR3 length: 17 residues. V dropped 0 bases and J dropped 0 bases, with 12 bases sitting between them. The CDR3 spells CASSQDLAGNSGNTIYF. CDR3 in DNA: TGTGCCAGCAGCCAAGATCTTGCGGGGAACTCTGGAAACACCATATATTTT.

The gene calls are TRBV29-1 and TRBJ2-5, with D unresolved. V was pared by 6 bases and J by 4 bases, with 9 bases between. Germline assignment: CDR1 SQVTM and CDR2 ANQGSEA. The CDR3 is 11 amino acids. CDR3 sequence: CSVKPAETQYF. The CDR3 DNA reads as TGCAGCGTAAAACCCGCAGAGACCCAGTACTTC.

This clone was recorded only once. This chain links TRBV30 with TRBJ1-5; D unresolved. CDR3 length: 15 residues. Germline CDR1 is GTSNPN and CDR2 is SVGIG (reference sequence). Trimming removed 5 bases at V and 1 base at J, with 15 bases between. The CDR3 here is CAWAAGLGSNQPQHF. The CDR3 nucleotides are TGTGCCTGGGCGGCCGGGTTGGGGAGCAATCAGCCCCAGCATTTT. The whole variable domain, filled in from reference TRBV30 and TRBJ1-5, reads SQTIHQWPATLVQPVGSPLSLECTVEGTSNPNLYWYRQAAGRGLQLLFYSVGIGQISSEVPQNLSASRPQDRQFILSSKKLLLSDSGFYLCAWAAGLGSNQPQHFGDGTRLSIL.

The chain employs TRBV18 and TRBJ2-1, with D hard to call. V shed 8 bases and J shed 1 base, with 12 bases lying between them. This CDR3 has 14 amino acids. Looked up from germline, CDR1 is KGHSH and CDR2 is LQKENI. The CDR3 coding sequence is TGTGCCAGCGCGACCACGCCGTCCTACAATGAGCAGTTCTTC. Translated: CASATTPSYNEQFF.

The chain combines TRBV28 with TRBJ2-3, with D possibly called TRBD1 or TRBD2 (6 bases each). The V gene lost 10 bases and the J gene lost 4 bases, with 15 bases spanning the gap. The CDR3 is made up of 13 amino acids. In germline, CDR1 is MDHEN, CDR2 SYDVKM. CDR3 in amino acids: CATQTGGADTQYF. The DNA for the CDR3 is TGTGCCACCCAGACAGGAGGGGCAGATACGCAGTATTTT.

The chain is built from TRBV4-3 and TRBJ2-3; TRBD2 is a possible D gene (5 bases). The CDR3 consists of 15 residues. Trimming cost V 4 bases and J 4 bases, with 15 bases left between them. Germline V CDR1 and CDR2: LGHNA, YSLEER. CDR3 in DNA: TGCGCCAGCAGCCTCCTCGCGGGTGGCGCAGATACGCAGTATTTT. It is translated as CASSLLAGGADTQYF.